This TCR beta chain came from a study of brain T cells in children with intractable seizures. Study observations and caveats: Viral specificity was inferred only from CDR3 similarity; HCMV serostatus was unknown. Pre-surgery blood may have been undersampled, hiding some clones.

Sequencing was limited to surgery cases with top T cell transcript signatures in brain tissue. Pre-surgery treatment included at least one anti-epileptic drug. Sequenced by immunoSEQ multiplex PCR; TCRdb stores in-frame clones only, minus some. The sample includes tens of thousands of clones, around nine tenths seen only once; the top ten take about 23%. Notes on this clone: Its antigen is currently unknown.

Material: peripheral blood, obtained at surgery. The receptor was isolated from a girl aged 2-9 years with Rasmussen encephalitis and intractable seizures.

The DNA of the CDR3 is TGTGCCAGCAGTTTACCGGGACAGGGGTTCACAGATACGCAGTATTTT. Amino acids: CASSLPGQGFTDTQYF. The chain links TRBV28 to TRBJ2-3; 10 bases are shared with TRBD1. The junction had 4 bases not matched to a gene; V was cut back by 2 bases and J by 2 bases. Looked up from germline, CDR1 is MDHEN and CDR2 is SYDVKM. This CDR3 spans 16 amino acids.